These 10 T cell receptor beta chains originate from one sample sequenced in a study of T cell responses to AZD1222 COVID-19 vaccine (dated by TCRdb to the early 2020s). The time point label here, explained by the study, means: baseline before first vaccination. Receptors were amplified or captured by the immunoSEQ multiplex PCR assay. The clones in this table, taken by TCRdb from immuneACCESS, are in-frame only. Not every clone is retained; where verified, under half of the shortfall comes from an unresolved V gene, and the cause of the rest is unknown. This sample holds roughly 70,000 clones; approximately 81% were observed only once. Roughly 22% of the sample goes to the ten largest clones. Sequencing was performed on peripheral blood, taken on day 0 of AZD1222 vaccination. The receptors come from an adult in good health.

This sequence joins TRBV3-1 (or the pseudogene TRBV3-2) and TRBJ1-2; tentatively, D is TRBD1 (6 bases). This CDR3 is 14 amino acids long. Germline V gene sequence: CDR1 LGHDT, CDR2 YNNKEL (reference sequence). Between the trimmed V and J ends, which lost 1 base and 4 bases, there was a span of 10 bases. CDR3 protein: CASSQVQGTYGYTF. CDR3 nucleotides: TGTGCCAGCAGCCAAGTCCAGGGGACCTATGGCTACACCTTC.

The V call is TRBV5-1, the J call TRBJ1-2, with 7 bases lining up with TRBD1. V lost 1 base and J lost 14; bases outside the gene matches: 2. The CDR3 covers 10 residues. Germline V CDR1 and CDR2: SGHRS, YFSETQ. The chain's CDR3 is CASSLRGQTF. CDR3 in DNA: TGCGCCAGCAGCTTGCGGGGACAGACCTTC. Full variable domain (remainder filled in from reference TRBV5-1 and TRBJ1-2): KAGVTQTPRYLIKTRGQQVTLSCSPISGHRSVSWYQQTPGQGLQFLFEYFSETQRNKGNFPGRFSGRQFSNSRSEMNVSTLELGDSALYLCASSLRGQTFGSGTRLTVV.

Here the CDR3 reads CATSAQGGTEAFF. As DNA, the CDR3 is TGTGCCACCAGTGCGCAGGGGGGGACTGAAGCTTTCTTT. J is TRBJ1-1 and V is TRBV15, with TRBD1 matching over 7 bases. The length of the CDR3 is 13 residues. The V and J ends lost 6 bases and 5 bases, in that order; junction bases with no gene match: 6. Germline V gene data show CDR1 as LNHNV and CDR2 as YYDKDF (reference sequence).

The rearrangement joins TRBV5-1 to TRBJ1-2; D gene unclear. The CDR3 is 12 amino acids. Germline V gene sequence: CDR1 SGHRS, CDR2 YFSETQ. V was cut by 1 base and J by 5 bases, with 6 bases left in between. For the CDR3, the DNA is TGCGCCAGCAGCTTGCCGGGGTATGGCTACACCTTC. Translated: CASSLPGYGYTF.

The chain has TRBV19 and TRBJ1-1; a weak D match, TRBD1 (5 bases). Trimming took 3 bases from V and 6 from J, leaving 8 bases between them. The CDR3 covers 12 residues. Germline CDR1 and CDR2: LNHDA and SQIVND (reference sequence). CDR3 nucleotide sequence: TGTGCCAGTAGTATTGGAGGGGCTGAAGCTTTCTTT. It codes for CASSIGGAEAFF.

This chain links TRBV6-5 with TRBJ1-2; D not certain. V gave up 5 bases and J gave up 4 bases, with 14 bases separating them. The germline V gene encodes CDR1 MNHEY and CDR2 SVGAGI. The CDR3 loop spans 14 amino acids. The CDR3 DNA reads as TGTGCCAGCAGTACTTCATCTGGGTCCTATGGCTACACCTTC. It translates to CASSTSSGSYGYTF.

J is TRBJ2-7 and V is TRBV27; 7 nucleotides align to TRBD1. V was clipped by 5 bases and J by 4 bases; unmatched bases: 2. The CDR3 totals 12 residues. Germline V gene data show CDR1 as MNHEY and CDR2 as SMNVEV (reference sequence). The CDR3 protein is CASSDRVYEQYF. The CDR3 region has the DNA TGTGCCAGCAGTGACAGGGTGTACGAGCAGTACTTC.

This chain uses TRBV7-9 with TRBJ2-2; D gene uncertain. This CDR3 comprises 12 residues. Germline V CDR1 and CDR2: SEHNR, FQNEAQ (reference sequence). V shed 8 bases and J shed 4 bases, with 8 bases lying between them. The CDR3 reads CASPPLTGELFF. The CDR3 nucleotides are TGTGCCAGCCCCCCCCTCACCGGGGAGCTGTTTTTT. Filled out from reference TRBV7-9 and TRBJ2-2, the complete variable domain reads DTGVSQNPRHKITKRGQNVTFRCDPISEHNRLYWYRQTLGQGPEFLTYFQNEAQLEKSRLLSDRFSAERPKGSFSTLEIQRTEQGDSAMYLCASPPLTGELFFGEGSRLTVL.

V and J are TRBV5-6 and TRBJ2-7; 14 bases match TRBD2. From germline, CDR1 is SGHDT and CDR2 YYEEEE. This CDR3 has 17 amino acids. Unmatched junction bases numbered 7, after V lost 4 bases and J lost 1 base. The chain's CDR3 is CASSPGLAGVFSYEQYF. CDR3 nucleotide sequence: TGTGCCAGCAGCCCGGGACTAGCGGGAGTTTTTTCCTACGAGCAGTACTTC.

The CDR3 region is CASSQKDRWDYGYTF. CDR3 coding DNA: TGTGCCAGCAGCCAAAAGGACAGATGGGACTATGGCTACACCTTC. This sequence joins TRBV3-1 (or the pseudogene TRBV3-2) and TRBJ1-2, with D tentatively TRBD1 (6 bases). CDR1 is LGHDT and CDR2 is YNNKEL in the germline V gene (reference sequence). The CDR3 has 15 amino acids. V was shortened by 2 bases and J by 3 bases, with 13 bases between the two germline ends.